These T cell receptor beta chains were read from a single sample in a study of T cell changes during pregnancy in multiple sclerosis. Clones were read by immunoSEQ multiplex PCR, and TCRdb kept only the in-frame ones, dropping some. The data contain under 45,000 clones, around 93% of them singletons. Sample: CD4+ T cells from peripheral blood mononuclear cells, taken after pregnancy. These receptor sequences come from a female donor with multiple sclerosis, enrolled in a pregnancy study. Both conserved end residues are part of each CDR3. D genes are given only for firm matches. Clone size appears in some rows only: once, few, many, or a class for an expanded clone.

abundance	d_gene	v_gene	j_gene	CDR3aa	CDR3nt
once	TRBD2	TRBV6-1	TRBJ2-7	CASEGGSSYEQYF	TGTGCCAGCGAGGGCGGGAGCTCCTACGAGCAGTACTTC
.	.	TRBV20-1	TRBJ1-4	CSAPWEEKLFF	TGCAGTGCTCCGTGGGAGGAAAAACTGTTTTTT
.	.	TRBV6-1	TRBJ1-3	CASSDFRGVKGNTIYF	TGTGCCAGCAGTGATTTCAGGGGTGTGAAGGGAAACACCATATATTTT
once	.	TRBV28	TRBJ1-1	CATFSTGLNTEAFF	TGTGCCACCTTCAGCACAGGGCTGAACACTGAAGCTTTCTTT
.	.	TRBV19	TRBJ1-2	CASSIVGQGARGYTF	TGTGCCAGTAGTATTGTAGGGCAGGGCGCGCGGGGCTACACCTTC
.	.	TRBV5-6	TRBJ2-5	CASSSIMGTPRAYQETQYF	TGTGCCAGCAGCTCAATAATGGGGACTCCCAGAGCTTACCAAGAGACCCAGTACTTC
.	.	TRBV6-1	TRBJ1-1	CASRATANTEAFF	TGTGCCAGCAGGGCGACAGCGAACACTGAAGCTTTCTTT
.	.	TRBV19	TRBJ1-1	CASSKAGSVTEAFF	TGTGCCAGTAGTAAGGCAGGGTCGGTCACTGAAGCTTTCTTT
.	TRBD1	TRBV29-1	TRBJ1-2	CSVGTGAYGYTF	TGCAGCGTTGGGACAGGGGCCTATGGCTACACCTTC
.	.	TRBV2	TRBJ1-2	CASSAVVRGGYTF	TGTGCCAGCAGTGCGGTCGTCAGGGGTGGCTACACCTTC
.	TRBD1	TRBV11-1	TRBJ2-7	CASSGGGSYEQYF	TGTGCCAGCTCAGGGGGCGGGTCCTACGAGCAGTACTTC
.	.	TRBV9	TRBJ2-2	CASSVEDYNTGELFF	TGTGCCAGCAGCGTAGAGGACTACAACACCGGGGAGCTGTTTTTT
.	TRBD2	TRBV5-6	TRBJ2-1	CASNPMALAGYNEQFF	TGTGCCAGCAACCCGATGGCACTAGCGGGCTACAATGAGCAGTTCTTC
.	.	TRBV7-8	TRBJ1-6	CASSLALQEAAYNSPLHF	TGTGCCAGCAGCTTAGCGCTCCAGGAGGCAGCATATAATTCACCCCTCCACTTT
.	.	TRBV12-5	TRBJ1-5	CASGPPGVPYSNQPQHF	TGTGCTAGTGGTCCCCCAGGGGTGCCATATAGCAATCAGCCCCAGCATTTT
.	.	TRBV7-3	TRBJ2-1	CASSLLFGANEVNEQFF	TGTGCCAGCAGCTTATTATTTGGGGCAAATGAGGTCAATGAGCAGTTCTTC
.	.	TRBV29-1	TRBJ1-3	CSVEFWTETGNTIYF	TGCAGCGTTGAATTCTGGACAGAAACTGGAAACACCATATATTTT
.	TRBD2	TRBV2	TRBJ2-7	CASSEASGRDYEQYF	TGTGCCAGCAGTGAGGCGTCAGGGAGGGACTACGAGCAGTACTTC
.	.	TRBV7-3	TRBJ1-5	CASRSQPQHF	TGTGCCAGCAGGAGTCAGCCCCAGCATTTT
.	.	TRBV7-6	TRBJ2-1	CASSLGGGYGSNEQFF	TGTGCCAGCAGCCTGGGGGGGGGCTATGGTTCCAATGAGCAGTTCTTC
once	TRBD1	TRBV5-1	TRBJ1-1	CASSPGQGAFF	TGCGCCAGCAGCCCAGGACAGGGGGCTTTCTTT
.	TRBD2	TRBV7-9	TRBJ2-1	CASSRTSGYNEQFF	TGTGCCAGCAGCCGGACTAGCGGCTACAATGAGCAGTTCTTC
.	TRBD1	TRBV5-1	TRBJ1-3	CASSIGQGISGNTIYF	TGCGCCAGCAGCATTGGACAGGGTATCTCTGGAAACACCATATATTTT
.	TRBD2	TRBV5-4	TRBJ2-7	CASSVAGTSGAYEQYF	TGTGCCAGCAGCGTAGCCGGGACTAGCGGGGCTTACGAGCAGTACTTC
once	.	TRBV28	TRBJ1-1	CASSLSLGRGNTEAFF	TGTGCCAGCAGTTTATCGTTGGGGCGCGGGAACACTGAAGCTTTCTTT
.	.	TRBV7-9	TRBJ2-5	CASSYRRETQYF	TGTGCCAGCAGCTACAGGCGAGAGACCCAGTACTTC
once	TRBD2	TRBV6-1	TRBJ2-5	CASSRTSGGRETQYF	TGTGCCAGCAGTCGGACTAGCGGGGGACGAGAGACCCAGTACTTC
.	TRBD1	TRBV6-6	TRBJ2-7	CASQTGGRDYEQYF	TGTGCCAGCCAAACAGGGGGACGCGACTACGAGCAGTACTTC
.	TRBD2	TRBV7-7	TRBJ2-5	CASSLARGLVNQETQYF	TGTGCTAGCAGCTTAGCTAGGGGACTAGTGAACCAAGAGACCCAGTACTTC
.	.	TRBV9	TRBJ2-3	CASSVVSKGTDTQYF	TGTGCCAGCAGCGTAGTGAGTAAAGGCACAGATACGCAGTATTTT
.	TRBD2	TRBV13	TRBJ2-3	CASRAGGTQYF	TGTGCCAGCAGAGCGGGGGGCACGCAGTATTTT
once	.	TRBV30	TRBJ1-6	CAWSVIPDGFVGRRGLYNSPLHF	TGTGCCTGGAGTGTAATCCCAGACGGATTTGTAGGCCGAAGAGGCCTATATAATTCACCCCTCCACTTT
.	.	TRBV6-5	TRBJ1-2	CASSSRRGMYYGYTF	TGTGCCAGCAGTTCTAGGCGGGGGATGTACTATGGCTACACCTTC